The sample holds many counts of the clone carrying this TCR beta chain. This sample is part of a study of neurological immune-mediated disorders. Looked up from germline, CDR1 is SEHNR and CDR2 is FQNEAQ (reference sequence). Trimming at V came to 0 bases and at J to 14 bases, leaving 7 bases not matched to a gene. The CDR3 is 14 residues long. TCRdb recomputed calls from the 5' RACE reads with MiXCR, one row per CDR3 protein. This sample has over 45,000 distinct CDR3 sequences; approximately 5.8% occur once, and the top ten carry approximately 1.5%. The sample was CD4+ T cells from blood. V is TRBV7-9 and J is TRBJ1-6, with 7 bases that match TRBD1. This clonotype was sampled from a woman under 30 with multiple sclerosis. The CDR3 nucleotides are TGTGCCAGCAGCTTAGCTAAGGGGGCAGAAACCCTCCACTTT. It specifies CASSLAKGAETLHF.